This T cell receptor (beta chain) was recorded in a study of CD8 T cells in ankylosing spondylitis. Libraries for TCR beta were made by quantitative 5'-RACE with molecular barcodes. TCRdb recomputed calls from the 5' RACE reads with MiXCR, one row per CDR3 protein. Counted here are roughly 160,000 distinct CDR3 sequences, roughly 12% occurring once; the ten biggest clones make up under 35%. This clonotype was observed a handful of times. Germline V CDR1 and CDR2: GTSNPN, SVGIG (reference sequence). The CDR3 totals 15 residues. V was clipped by 2 bases and J by 0 bases; unmatched bases: 6. This clonotype originated in a male donor with ankylosing spondylitis or in good health (not recorded which). The sequenced sample consisted of blood, either unsorted or a sorted T cell fraction (not recorded which). The genes are TRBV30 and TRBJ1-2; 7 bases are a match to TRBD1. CDR3 sequence (DNA): TGTGCCTGGAGTTGGGGGGACAGTTCTAACTATGGCTACACCTTC. The encoded protein is CAWSWGDSSNYGYTF.